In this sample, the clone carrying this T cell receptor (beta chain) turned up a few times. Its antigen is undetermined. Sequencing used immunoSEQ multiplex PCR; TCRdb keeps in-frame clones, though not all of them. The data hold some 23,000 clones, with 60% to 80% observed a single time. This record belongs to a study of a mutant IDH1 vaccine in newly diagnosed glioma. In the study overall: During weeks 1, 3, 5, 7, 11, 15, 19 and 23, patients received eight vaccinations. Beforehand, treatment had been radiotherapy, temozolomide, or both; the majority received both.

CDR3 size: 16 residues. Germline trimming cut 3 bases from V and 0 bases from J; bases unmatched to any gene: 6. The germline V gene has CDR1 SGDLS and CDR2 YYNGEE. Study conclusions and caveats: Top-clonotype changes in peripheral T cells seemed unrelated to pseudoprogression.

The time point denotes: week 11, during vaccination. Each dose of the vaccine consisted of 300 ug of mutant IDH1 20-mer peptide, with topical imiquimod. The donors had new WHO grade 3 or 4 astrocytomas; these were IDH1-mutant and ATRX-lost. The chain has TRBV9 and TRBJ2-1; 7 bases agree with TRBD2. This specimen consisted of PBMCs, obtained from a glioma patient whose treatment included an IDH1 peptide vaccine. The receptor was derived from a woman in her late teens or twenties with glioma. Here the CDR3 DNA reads TGTGCCAGCAGCGCAAGCGGGACCCTCTCCTACAATGAGCAGTTCTTC. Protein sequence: CASSASGTLSYNEQFF.